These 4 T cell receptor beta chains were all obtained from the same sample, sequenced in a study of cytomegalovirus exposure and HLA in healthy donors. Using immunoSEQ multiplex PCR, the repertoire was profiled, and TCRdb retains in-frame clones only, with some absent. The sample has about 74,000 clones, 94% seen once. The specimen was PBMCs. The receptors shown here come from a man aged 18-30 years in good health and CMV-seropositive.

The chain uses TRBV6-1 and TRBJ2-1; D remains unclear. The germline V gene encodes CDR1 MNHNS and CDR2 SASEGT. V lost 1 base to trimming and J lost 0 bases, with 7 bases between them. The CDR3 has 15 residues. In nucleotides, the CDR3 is TGTGCCAGCAGTGAAGATCACAGCTCCTACAATGAGCAGTTCTTC. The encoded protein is CASSEDHSSYNEQFF.

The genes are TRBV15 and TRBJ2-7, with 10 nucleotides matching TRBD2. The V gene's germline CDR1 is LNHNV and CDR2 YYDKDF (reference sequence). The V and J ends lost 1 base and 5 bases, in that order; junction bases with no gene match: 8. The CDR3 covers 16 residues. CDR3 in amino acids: CATSRASSGRKNEQYF. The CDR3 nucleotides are TGTGCCACCAGCAGAGCCTCTAGCGGGAGAAAGAACGAGCAGTACTTC.

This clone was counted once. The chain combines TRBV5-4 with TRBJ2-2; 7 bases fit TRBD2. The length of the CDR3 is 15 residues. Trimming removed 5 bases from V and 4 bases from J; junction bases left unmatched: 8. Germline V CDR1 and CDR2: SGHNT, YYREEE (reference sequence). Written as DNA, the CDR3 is TGTGCCAGCAGAGCCCAAGGCGGGGGCACCGGGGAGCTGTTTTTT. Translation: CASRAQGGGTGELFF.

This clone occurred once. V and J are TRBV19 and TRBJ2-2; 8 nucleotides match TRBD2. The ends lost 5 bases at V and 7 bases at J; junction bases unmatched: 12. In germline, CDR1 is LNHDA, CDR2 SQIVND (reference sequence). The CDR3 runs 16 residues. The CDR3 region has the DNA TGTGCCAGTAGTCCCCAGCGACTAGCGTTAGGCGGGGAGCTGTTTTTT. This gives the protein CASSPQRLALGGELFF.